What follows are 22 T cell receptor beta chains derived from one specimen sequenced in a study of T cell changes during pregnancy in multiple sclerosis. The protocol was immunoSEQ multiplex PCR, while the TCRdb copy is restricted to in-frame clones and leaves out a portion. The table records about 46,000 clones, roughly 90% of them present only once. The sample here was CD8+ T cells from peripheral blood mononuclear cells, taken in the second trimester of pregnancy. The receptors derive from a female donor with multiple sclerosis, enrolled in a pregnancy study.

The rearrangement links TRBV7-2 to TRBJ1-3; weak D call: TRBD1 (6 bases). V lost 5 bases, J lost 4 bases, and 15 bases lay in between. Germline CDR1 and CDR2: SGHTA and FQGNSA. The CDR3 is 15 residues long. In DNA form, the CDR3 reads TGTGCCAGCAGCCCGTTGGCGGGGGCCGGAAACACCATATATTTT. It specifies CASSPLAGAGNTIYF.

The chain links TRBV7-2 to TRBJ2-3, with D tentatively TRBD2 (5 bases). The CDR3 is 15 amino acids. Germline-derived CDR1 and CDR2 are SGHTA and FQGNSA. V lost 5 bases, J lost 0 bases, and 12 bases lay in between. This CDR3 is CASSDGETSTDTQYF. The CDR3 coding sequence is TGTGCCAGCAGCGACGGGGAAACTAGCACAGATACGCAGTATTTT.

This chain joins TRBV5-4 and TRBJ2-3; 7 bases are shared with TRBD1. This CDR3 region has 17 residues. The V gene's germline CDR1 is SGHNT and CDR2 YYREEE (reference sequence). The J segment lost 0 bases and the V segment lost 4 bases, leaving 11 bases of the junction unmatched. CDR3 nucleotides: TGTGCCAGCAGCCTCCCTGGGGACAGCCCTAGCACAGATACGCAGTATTTT. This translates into CASSLPGDSPSTDTQYF.

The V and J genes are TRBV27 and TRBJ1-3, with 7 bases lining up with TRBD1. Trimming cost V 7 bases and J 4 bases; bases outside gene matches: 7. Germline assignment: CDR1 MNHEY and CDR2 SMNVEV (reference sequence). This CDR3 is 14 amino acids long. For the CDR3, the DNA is TGTGCCAGCACCGACAGGGCCGCAGGAAACACCATATATTTT. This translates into CASTDRAAGNTIYF.

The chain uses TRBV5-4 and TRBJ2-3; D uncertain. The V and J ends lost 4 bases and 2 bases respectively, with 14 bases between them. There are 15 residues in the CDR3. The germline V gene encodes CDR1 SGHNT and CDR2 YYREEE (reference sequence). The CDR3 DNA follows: TGTGCCAGCAGCATAACCGAGGCAAACACAGATACGCAGTATTTT. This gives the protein CASSITEANTDTQYF.

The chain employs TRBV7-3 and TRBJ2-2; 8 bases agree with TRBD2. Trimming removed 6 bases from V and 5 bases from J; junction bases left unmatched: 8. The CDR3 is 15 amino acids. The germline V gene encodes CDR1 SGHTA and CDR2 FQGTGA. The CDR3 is CASSPSGGGTGELFF. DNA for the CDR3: TGTGCCAGCAGTCCAAGCGGGGGAGGGACCGGGGAGCTGTTTTTT.

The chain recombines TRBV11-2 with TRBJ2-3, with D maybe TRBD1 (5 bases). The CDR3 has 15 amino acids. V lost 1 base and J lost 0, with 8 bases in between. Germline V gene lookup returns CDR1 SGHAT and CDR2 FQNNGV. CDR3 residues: CASSLVRASTDTQYF. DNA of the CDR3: TGTGCCAGCAGCTTAGTCAGGGCCAGCACAGATACGCAGTATTTT.

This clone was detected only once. As DNA, the CDR3 is TGTGCCAGCAGTTTTGGGCAGTCGAATGGCTACACCTTC. This encodes CASSFGQSNGYTF. This rearrangement joins TRBV27 to TRBJ1-2, with unresolved D. Germline values: CDR1 MNHEY, CDR2 SMNVEV (reference sequence). Trimming took off 3 bases at V and 6 bases at J, with 11 bases between the two ends. The CDR3 loop spans 13 amino acids.

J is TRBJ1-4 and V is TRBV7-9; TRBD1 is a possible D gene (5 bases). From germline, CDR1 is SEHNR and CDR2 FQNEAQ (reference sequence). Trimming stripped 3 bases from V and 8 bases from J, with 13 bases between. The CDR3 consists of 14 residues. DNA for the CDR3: TGTGCCAGCAGCTTCAAAGGGAGGGACGAAAAACTGTTTTTT. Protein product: CASSFKGRDEKLFF.

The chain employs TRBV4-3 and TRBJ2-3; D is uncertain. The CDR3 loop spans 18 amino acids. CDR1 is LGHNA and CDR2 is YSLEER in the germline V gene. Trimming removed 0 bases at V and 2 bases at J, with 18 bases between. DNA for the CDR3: TGCGCCAGCAGCCAAGATTTGGTTACATACCTTTCCACAGATACGCAGTATTTT. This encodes CASSQDLVTYLSTDTQYF.

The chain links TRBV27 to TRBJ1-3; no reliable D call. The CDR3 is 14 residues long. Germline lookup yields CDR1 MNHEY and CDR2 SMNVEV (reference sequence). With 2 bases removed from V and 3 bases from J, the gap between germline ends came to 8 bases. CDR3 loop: CASSLAAGGNTIYF. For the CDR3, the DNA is TGTGCCAGCAGTTTAGCGGCCGGTGGAAACACCATATATTTT.

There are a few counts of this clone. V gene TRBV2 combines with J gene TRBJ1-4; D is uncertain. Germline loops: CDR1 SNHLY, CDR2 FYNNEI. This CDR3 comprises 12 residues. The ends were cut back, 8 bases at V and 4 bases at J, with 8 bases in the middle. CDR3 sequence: CASDTHNEKLFF. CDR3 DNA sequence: TGTGCCAGCGACACTCATAATGAAAAACTGTTTTTT.

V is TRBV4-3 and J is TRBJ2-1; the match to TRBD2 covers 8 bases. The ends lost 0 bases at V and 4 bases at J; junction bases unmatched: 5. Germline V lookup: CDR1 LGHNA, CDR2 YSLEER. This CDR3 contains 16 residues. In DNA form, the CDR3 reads TGCGCCAGCAGCCAAGATTTGCGGGGGGTTTACAATGAGCAGTTCTTC. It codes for CASSQDLRGVYNEQFF.

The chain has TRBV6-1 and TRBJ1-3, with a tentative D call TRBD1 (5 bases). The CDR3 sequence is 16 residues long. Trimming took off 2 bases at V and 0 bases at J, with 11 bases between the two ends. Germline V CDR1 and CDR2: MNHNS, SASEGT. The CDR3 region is CASSELGGNSGNTIYF. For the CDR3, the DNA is TGTGCCAGCAGTGAATTGGGGGGTAACTCTGGAAACACCATATATTTT.

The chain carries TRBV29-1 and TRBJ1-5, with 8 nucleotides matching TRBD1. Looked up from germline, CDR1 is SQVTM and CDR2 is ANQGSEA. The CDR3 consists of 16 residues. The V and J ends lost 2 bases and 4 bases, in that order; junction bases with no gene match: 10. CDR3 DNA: TGCAGCGTTGAAATAGATGGACAGGGCCTAAATCAGCCCCAGCATTTT. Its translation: CSVEIDGQGLNQPQHF.

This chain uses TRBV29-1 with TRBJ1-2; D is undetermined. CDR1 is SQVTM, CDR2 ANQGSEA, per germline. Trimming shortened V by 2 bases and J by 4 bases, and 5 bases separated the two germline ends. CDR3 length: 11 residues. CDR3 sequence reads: CSVELVYGYTF. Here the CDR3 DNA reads TGCAGCGTTGAACTCGTCTATGGCTACACCTTC.

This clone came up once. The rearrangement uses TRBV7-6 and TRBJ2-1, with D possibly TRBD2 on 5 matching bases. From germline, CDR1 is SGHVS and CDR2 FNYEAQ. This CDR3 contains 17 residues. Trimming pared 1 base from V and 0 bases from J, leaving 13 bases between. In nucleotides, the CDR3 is TGTGCCAGCAGCTTAGTTGTCCAGCGGAGCTCCTACAATGAGCAGTTCTTC. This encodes CASSLVVQRSSYNEQFF. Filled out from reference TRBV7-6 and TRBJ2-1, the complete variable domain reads GAGVSQSPRYKVTKRGQDVALRCDPISGHVSLYWYRQALGQGPEFLTYFNYEAQQDKSGLPNDRFSAERPEGSISTLTIQRTEQRDSAMYRCASSLVVQRSSYNEQFFGPGTRLTVL.

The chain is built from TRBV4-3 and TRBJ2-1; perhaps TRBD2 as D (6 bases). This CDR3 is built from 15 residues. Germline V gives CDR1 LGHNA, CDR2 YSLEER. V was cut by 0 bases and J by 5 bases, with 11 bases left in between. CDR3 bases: TGCGCCAGCAGCCAAGAGCGACTAGGAGACAATGAGCAGTTCTTC. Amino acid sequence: CASSQERLGDNEQFF.

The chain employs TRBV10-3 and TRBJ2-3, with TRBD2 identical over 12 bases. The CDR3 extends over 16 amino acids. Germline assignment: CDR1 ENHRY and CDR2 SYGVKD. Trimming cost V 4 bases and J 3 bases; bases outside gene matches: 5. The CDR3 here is CAISGSSGGDTDTQYF. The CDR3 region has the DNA TGTGCCATCAGTGGGTCTAGCGGGGGGGATACAGATACGCAGTATTTT.

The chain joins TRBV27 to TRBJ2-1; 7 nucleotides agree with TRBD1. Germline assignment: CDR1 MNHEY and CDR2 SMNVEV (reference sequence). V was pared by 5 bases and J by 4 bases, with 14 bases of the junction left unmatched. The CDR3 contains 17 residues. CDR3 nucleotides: TGTGCCAGCAGTCCAGGGACAGCGATATTCACATACAATGAGCAGTTCTTC. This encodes CASSPGTAIFTYNEQFF.

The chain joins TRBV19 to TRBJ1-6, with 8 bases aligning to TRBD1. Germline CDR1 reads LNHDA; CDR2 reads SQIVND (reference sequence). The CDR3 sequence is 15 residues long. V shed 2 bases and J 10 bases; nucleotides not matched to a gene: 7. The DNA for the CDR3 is TGTGCCAGTAGTATAACGGCAGGGGGCAAATCACCCCTCCACTTT. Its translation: CASSITAGGKSPLHF.

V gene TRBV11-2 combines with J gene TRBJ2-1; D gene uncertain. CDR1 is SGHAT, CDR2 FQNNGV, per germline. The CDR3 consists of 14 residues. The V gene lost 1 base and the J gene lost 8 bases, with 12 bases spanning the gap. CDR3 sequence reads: CASSLVEEGDEQFF. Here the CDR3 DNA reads TGTGCCAGCAGCTTAGTTGAGGAAGGCGATGAGCAGTTCTTC.